These 32 T cell receptor beta chains originate from one sample sequenced in a study of blood T cells in healthy people across ages. The second PCR ran about 7 to 12 cycles with a sample-barcoded 5' primer and J-beta primers. TCRdb passed the 5' RACE reads through MiXCR, listing each CDR3 protein once. The sample records 850,000 to 1,100,000 distinct CDR3 sequences, roughly two fifths being singletons. The specimen sequenced was blood. These receptors all come from a man between 18 and 29 years old in good health.

This clonotype has more than one count but fewer than ten. The rearrangement uses TRBV25-1 and TRBJ1-1; no reliable D call. Trimming took 0 bases from V and 3 from J, leaving 14 bases between them. Per germline, CDR1 MGHDK and CDR2 SYGVNS. The CDR3 contains 16 residues. The CDR3 coding sequence is TGTGCCAGCAGTGAATATCGCAGAGTTGGGGACACTGAAGCTTTCTTT. This gives the protein CASSEYRRVGDTEAFF.

The gene calls are TRBV4-2 and TRBJ2-3; 8 bases are a match to TRBD1. Germline lookup yields CDR1 LGHNA and CDR2 YNFKEQ. J was trimmed by 6 bases and V by 0 bases; bases with no gene match: 26. The CDR3 is 22 residues long. The CDR3 DNA sequence: TGTGCCAGCAGCCAAGAAGCCTCGACCAACCTACAGGGGGTCGGAGCGCTGGATACGCAGTATTTT. Translation gives CASSQEASTNLQGVGALDTQYF.

The J gene is TRBJ1-5, the V gene TRBV6-2 or TRBV6-3; D might be TRBD1 (5 bases). V lost 6 bases, J lost 1 base, and 13 bases lay in between. The V gene's germline CDR1 is MNHEY and CDR2 SVGEGT. The CDR3 is 15 amino acids. The CDR3 protein is CASRERGWSNQPQHF. The CDR3, as DNA: TGTGCCAGCAGGGAAAGGGGATGGAGCAATCAGCCCCAGCATTTT.

This clonotype showed up just a few times. The chain couples TRBV14 to TRBJ2-1, with TRBD1 matching 12 bases. J gave up 8 bases and V 6 bases, and 11 bases lay outside the gene matches. This CDR3 region has 16 residues. CDR1 and CDR2 (germline): SGHDN, FVKESK. The CDR3 protein is CASRLTPGQGADEQFF. The CDR3 DNA sequence: TGTGCCAGCAGACTTACACCGGGACAGGGGGCCGATGAGCAGTTCTTC.

This clonotype occurred a few times. The rearrangement uses TRBV28 and TRBJ2-1; D gene unclear. Deletions cut 6 bases from V and 5 bases from J, with 11 bases between. The CDR3 loop spans 13 amino acids. Per the germline V gene, CDR1 is MDHEN and CDR2 is SYDVKM. For the CDR3, the DNA is TGTGCCAGCAGCCGGGCGTGGGACAATGAGCAGTTCTTC. It yields the protein CASSRAWDNEQFF.

The genes are TRBV7-9 and TRBJ1-2; weak D call: TRBD1 (5 bases). Per the germline V gene, CDR1 is SEHNR and CDR2 is FQNEAQ (reference sequence). CDR3 length: 16 amino acids. V lost 5 bases, J lost 3 bases, and 19 bases lay in between. This CDR3 reads CASSALREGSDYGYTF. The CDR3 bases are TGTGCCAGCAGCGCCCTCCGGGAGGGGTCAGACTATGGCTACACCTTC.

The rearrangement links TRBV9 to TRBJ1-1; a weak D match, TRBD1 (5 bases). The V end was cut by 0 bases, the J end by 6 bases, with 9 bases between. CDR3 length equals 13 residues. Germline CDR1 is SGDLS and CDR2 is YYNGEE. The CDR3 loop reads CASSVVTGAEAFF. The CDR3 bases are TGTGCCAGCAGCGTAGTTACGGGGGCTGAAGCTTTCTTT.

This clonotype was counted only a few times. CDR3 in amino acids: CSVRMAYNEQFF. CDR3 coding DNA: TGCAGCGTGAGGATGGCCTACAATGAGCAGTTCTTC. The chain links TRBV29-1 to TRBJ2-1; D is undetermined. Germline assignment: CDR1 SQVTM and CDR2 ANQGSEA. CDR3 length equals 12 residues. V lost 6 bases, J lost 2 bases, and 8 bases lay in between.

In this sample, this clonotype turned up many times. This chain uses TRBV7-2 with TRBJ2-3; D gene uncertain. Trimming shortened V by 1 base and J by 0 bases, and 5 bases separated the two germline ends. Germline V gene data show CDR1 as SGHTA and CDR2 as FQGNSA. The CDR3 spans 14 residues. The CDR3 here is CASSLEQSTDTQYF. The DNA for the CDR3 is TGTGCCAGCAGCTTAGAACAGAGCACAGATACGCAGTATTTT.

The gene calls are TRBV4-2 and TRBJ2-5, with no clear D. CDR1 and CDR2 (germline): LGHNA, YNFKEQ. The CDR3 length is 15 residues. With 0 bases removed from V and 6 bases from J, the gap between germline ends came to 14 bases. CDR3 DNA sequence: TGTGCCAGCAGCCAAGAGATCCTAGAGCCAAAGACCCAGTACTTC. It translates to CASSQEILEPKTQYF.

The chain combines TRBV7-7 with TRBJ2-5; D ambiguous. The CDR3 is made up of 16 amino acids. V lost 1 base to trimming and J lost 2 bases, with 14 bases between them. CDR1 and CDR2 (germline): SSHAT, FNYEAQ (reference sequence). The CDR3 region has the DNA TGTGCCAGCAGCTTAGACTATCGGGCAGGACAAGAGACCCAGTACTTC. It is translated as CASSLDYRAGQETQYF.

This chain links TRBV12-3 or TRBV12-4 with TRBJ1-6; D unresolved. There are 14 residues in the CDR3. Trimming cost V 6 bases and J 7 bases, with 13 bases left between them. The CDR3 reads CASRPPGRNSPLHF. In nucleotides, the CDR3 is TGTGCCAGCAGGCCCCCGGGAAGAAATTCACCCCTCCACTTT.

The rearrangement joins TRBV6-2 or TRBV6-3 to TRBJ1-1; 7 bases line up with TRBD1. J lost 1 base, V lost 0 bases, and 8 bases had no gene match. The length of the CDR3 is 17 residues. From germline, CDR1 is MNHEY and CDR2 SVGEGT. CDR3 protein: CASSYSQGDGKNTEAFF. The CDR3 coding sequence is TGTGCCAGCAGTTACTCGCAGGGGGATGGTAAGAACACTGAAGCTTTCTTT.

The chain combines TRBV7-2 with TRBJ1-3; D unclear. CDR3 size: 15 residues. CDR1 SGHTA and CDR2 FQGNSA come from the germline V gene. V lost 1 base and J lost 0, with 7 bases in between. CDR3 protein: CASSLGPISGNTIYF. Here the CDR3 DNA reads TGTGCCAGCAGCTTAGGGCCGATCTCTGGAAACACCATATATTTT. The variable domain in full, with the rest retrieved from reference TRBV7-2 and TRBJ1-3, is GAGVSQSPSNKVTEKGKDVELRCDPISGHTALYWYRQSLGQGLEFLIYFQGNSAPDKSGLPSDRFSAERTGGSVSTLTIQRTQQEDSAVYLCASSLGPISGNTIYFGEGSWLTVV.

A few counts support this clonotype. The chain employs TRBV3-1 and TRBJ1-2; D possibly corresponds to TRBD1 (5 bases). Trimming took off 4 bases at V and 4 bases at J, with 16 bases between the two ends. The CDR3 consists of 15 residues. CDR1 and CDR2 from the germline V gene are LGHDT and YNNKEL (reference sequence). CDR3 in DNA: TGTGCCAGCAGCCCCCCCCCGGACACCGCCTATGGCTACACCTTC. Translating gives CASSPPPDTAYGYTF.

The gene calls are TRBV10-3 and TRBJ1-6; D unclear. CDR3 length: 14 residues. V lost 6 bases and J lost 3, with 9 bases in between. Germline assignment: CDR1 ENHRY and CDR2 SYGVKD. The CDR3 is CAISAAVYNSPLHF. In DNA, the CDR3 is TGTGCCATCAGCGCCGCCGTCTATAATTCACCCCTCCACTTT.

The J gene is TRBJ1-1, the V gene TRBV5-1; D might be TRBD1 (6 bases). Trimming removed 4 bases at V and 2 bases at J, with 15 bases between. This CDR3 region has 15 residues. CDR1 is SGHRS and CDR2 is YFSETQ in the germline V gene. The CDR3: CASSVLVGGNTEAFF. CDR3 in DNA: TGCGCCAGCAGCGTCCTTGTCGGGGGCAACACTGAAGCTTTCTTT.

A few counts support this clonotype. The chain is built from TRBV4-1 and TRBJ2-1; 9 positions agree with TRBD1. Losses at the gene ends were 4 bases for V and 7 bases for J; bases not matched to a gene: 8. This CDR3 comprises 15 residues. Germline assignment: CDR1 MGHRA and CDR2 YSYEKL. CDR3 DNA sequence: TGCGCCAGCAGCCTGACAGGGGGTATCCGTAATGAGCAGTTCTTC. Amino acid sequence: CASSLTGGIRNEQFF.

This clonotype showed up just a few times. The chain has TRBV7-2 and TRBJ2-5; 9 bases match TRBD2. The V gene's germline CDR1 is SGHTA and CDR2 FQGNSA. The ends lost 7 bases at V and 1 base at J; junction bases unmatched: 13. CDR3 length: 17 residues. CDR3 bases: TGTGCCAGCACCCCAGCAGGACTAGCGTACTTCCAAGAGACCCAGTACTTC. It codes for CASTPAGLAYFQETQYF.

The CDR3 DNA is TGTGCCACCACCGACAGGGAAAATGAAAAACTGTTTTTT. This gives the protein CATTDRENEKLFF. The gene calls are TRBV12-3 or TRBV12-4 and TRBJ1-4, with 7 bases identical to TRBD1. The ends lost 10 bases at V and 5 bases at J; junction bases unmatched: 7. The CDR3 consists of 13 residues.

This clonotype came up a few times. This rearrangement joins TRBV5-1 to TRBJ2-7; TRBD1 matches at 9 bases. Trimming cost V 1 base and J 0 bases; bases outside gene matches: 2. Germline V gene data show CDR1 as SGHRS and CDR2 as YFSETQ. The CDR3 runs 15 residues. The CDR3 spells CASSLRTGDSYEQYF. CDR3 nucleotides: TGCGCCAGCAGCTTGAGGACAGGGGACTCCTACGAGCAGTACTTC.

About this clonotype itself: A read error may be the cause here, since a much bigger clone is one base away. The chain employs TRBV10-3 and TRBJ1-2; D call uncertain. This CDR3 is built from 13 residues. Per germline, CDR1 ENHRY and CDR2 SYGVKD. Trimming shortened V by 11 bases and J by 7 bases, and 20 bases separated the two germline ends. This CDR3 reads CAAYQEDYCGYTF. The CDR3 DNA is TGTGCCGCATACCAGGAGGACTACTGTGGCTACACCTTC.

This clonotype came up many times. The J gene is TRBJ2-5, the V gene TRBV28; 9 positions agree with TRBD1. V lost 7 bases to trimming and J lost 4 bases; unmatched junction nucleotides: 4. Germline loops: CDR1 MDHEN, CDR2 SYDVKM. CDR3 length equals 13 residues. As DNA, the CDR3 is TGTGCCAGCACCACGGACAGGGGAGAGACCCAGTACTTC. Amino acids: CASTTDRGETQYF.

The chain recombines TRBV20-1 with TRBJ2-6; D unresolved. V was cut by 3 bases and J by 0 bases, with 9 bases left in between. This CDR3 is built from 15 residues. Germline CDR1 reads DFQATT; CDR2 reads SNEGSKA (reference sequence). This chain's CDR3 is CSARASPSGANVLTF. CDR3 in DNA: TGCAGTGCTAGGGCGTCTCCCTCTGGGGCCAACGTCCTGACTTTC.

A few counts support this clonotype. This chain uses TRBV20-1 with TRBJ2-7; D is possibly TRBD2 (5 bases). V gave up 0 bases and J gave up 4 bases, with 13 bases separating them. The CDR3 runs to 14 residues. Germline loops: CDR1 DFQATT, CDR2 SNEGSKA (reference sequence). The CDR3 is CSARDPGKGYEQYF. The CDR3 DNA sequence: TGCAGTGCTAGAGATCCCGGGAAGGGATACGAGCAGTACTTC.

A few counts support this clonotype. This chain uses TRBV12-3 or TRBV12-4 with TRBJ2-7; no clear D. The V end lost 1 base, the J end lost 5 bases, and 9 bases lay between the germline ends. The CDR3 has 13 amino acids. CDR3: CASSLGNRDEQYF. The CDR3 DNA reads as TGTGCCAGCAGTTTAGGTAACAGAGACGAGCAGTACTTC.

The rearrangement joins TRBV7-9 to TRBJ2-1; D ambiguous. V shed 8 bases and J shed 8 bases, with 25 bases lying between them. Germline V CDR1 and CDR2: SEHNR, FQNEAQ (reference sequence). There are 16 residues in the CDR3. CDR3 bases: TGTGCCAGCGGCTCCGTTCGGCCCTACGGAAACGATGAGCAGTTCTTC. Translated, it gives CASGSVRPYGNDEQFF.

This clonotype was recorded a few times. The J gene is TRBJ2-7, the V gene TRBV4-1; a possible D gene is TRBD1 (5 bases). Germline assignment: CDR1 MGHRA and CDR2 YSYEKL. This CDR3 has 15 residues. The ends were cut back, 3 bases at V and 4 bases at J, with 16 bases in the middle. CDR3 sequence reads: CASSHKRGDRYEQYF. CDR3 bases: TGCGCCAGCAGCCACAAAAGGGGCGACCGTTACGAGCAGTACTTC.

The CDR3 protein is CSAQGQDYEQYF. Here the CDR3 DNA reads TGCAGTGCCCAGGGACAGGACTACGAGCAGTACTTC. This chain joins TRBV20-1 and TRBJ2-7; 8 nucleotides match TRBD1. CDR3 length: 12 amino acids. V shed 6 bases, J shed 3 bases, and the junction held 4 bases outside the gene matches. Germline CDR1 is DFQATT and CDR2 is SNEGSKA (reference sequence).

This clonotype was counted between two and nine times. The chain recombines TRBV20-1 with TRBJ1-2; D remains unclear. This CDR3 has 15 amino acids. From germline, CDR1 is DFQATT and CDR2 SNEGSKA (reference sequence). Deletions cut 3 bases from V and 3 bases from J, with 17 bases between. CDR3 DNA: TGCAGTGCTAGGGCTGTACCGGGAAATTACTATGGCTACACCTTC. Translated, it gives CSARAVPGNYYGYTF.

The chain combines TRBV4-2 with TRBJ1-3; TRBD1 matches at 8 bases. The V gene's germline CDR1 is LGHNA and CDR2 YNFKEQ. The CDR3 consists of 16 residues. Trimming removed 0 bases from V and 4 bases from J; junction bases left unmatched: 5. In DNA, the CDR3 is TGTGCCAGCAGCCAAGAGTGGCAGGGGGCCGGAAACACCATATATTTT. It is translated as CASSQEWQGAGNTIYF.

This clonotype was counted between two and nine times. This chain uses TRBV4-1 with TRBJ2-5; the D is unclear. The V gene lost 6 bases and the J gene lost 2 bases, with 16 bases spanning the gap. From germline, CDR1 is MGHRA and CDR2 YSYEKL. The length of the CDR3 is 15 residues. This CDR3 is CASSEAISRQETQYF. The CDR3 nucleotides are TGCGCCAGCAGTGAAGCCATCTCCAGACAAGAGACCCAGTACTTC.